The sample holds a few counts of the clone carrying this T cell receptor (beta chain). One junction end disagrees with the germline gene, perhaps due to a read error. These data originate in a study of identical twins. This CDR3 contains 13 residues. CDR1 is DFQATT, CDR2 SNEGSKA, per germline (reference sequence). TCRdb analysed the 5' RACE reads with MiXCR anew, one entry per CDR3 protein. The sample has 430,000 or so distinct CDR3 sequences; 20% to 25% are singletons. This sample also belongs to another study, concerning T cells expressing NK-cell markers. In that study: CD3+CD56+NKG2C+, CD3+CD56+NKG2C- and CD3+CD56-NKG2C+ T cells, once sorted, supplied the TCR beta repertoires.

Sequenced input: CD4+ T cells sorted from blood. The receptor was derived from a young woman in good health. V gene TRBV20-1 combines with J gene TRBJ2-6, with TRBD1 matching 7 bases. CDR3 amino acids: CSAREQGINVLTF. DNA of the CDR3: TGCAGTGCGAGAGAACAGGGGATCAACGTCCTGACTTTC.